The source of this T cell receptor beta chain is a study of OX40 agonist ivuxolimab in advanced cancers. Turning to the study itself: Patients received intravenous ivuxolimab every 2 weeks at 0.01 to 10 mg/kg. Study observations and caveats: Antigen specificity remained undetermined for the expanded peripheral T cells. The study found that CD8+ T cells averaged more expanded clones than CD4+.

Regarding this clone: As yet, its antigen is unknown.

Germline CDR1 is SGHTA and CDR2 is FQGTGA. Deletions cut 2 bases from V and 8 bases from J, with 12 bases between. CDR3 length: 14 residues. Clones were read by immunoSEQ multiplex PCR, and TCRdb kept only the in-frame ones, dropping some. The sample comprises around 70,000 clones, more than 65% of which are singletons, and 0.9% to 1.4% rests with the top ten. This sample comprised CD4+ or CD8+ T cells sorted from blood, obtained in a trial of the OX40 agonist ivuxolimab. The TCR comes from an adult with an advanced solid tumor such as melanoma, head and neck, liver or kidney cancer. This chain uses TRBV7-3 with TRBJ2-2; no clear D gene. CDR3 region: CASSLDMVQGELFF. In DNA form, the CDR3 reads TGTGCCAGCAGCTTAGATATGGTCCAGGGGGAGCTGTTTTTT.